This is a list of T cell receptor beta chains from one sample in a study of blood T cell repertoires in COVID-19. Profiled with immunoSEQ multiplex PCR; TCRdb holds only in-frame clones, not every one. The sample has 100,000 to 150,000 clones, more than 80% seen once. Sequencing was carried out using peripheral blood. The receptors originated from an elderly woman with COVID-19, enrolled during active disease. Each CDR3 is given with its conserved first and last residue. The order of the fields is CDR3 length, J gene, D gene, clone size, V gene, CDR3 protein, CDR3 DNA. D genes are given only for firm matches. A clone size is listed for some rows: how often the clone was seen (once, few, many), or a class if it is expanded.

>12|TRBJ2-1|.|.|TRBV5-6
CASSLAQDEQFF
TGTGCCAGCAGCTTGGCCCAGGATGAGCAGTTCTTC
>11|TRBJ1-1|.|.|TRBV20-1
CSAMGPQEAFF
TGCAGTGCTATGGGTCCACAGGAAGCTTTCTTT
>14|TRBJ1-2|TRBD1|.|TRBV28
CASSRDRESYGYTF
TGTGCCAGCAGTAGGGACAGAGAATCCTATGGCTACACCTTC
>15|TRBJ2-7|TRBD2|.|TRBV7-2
CASSFRTSGHYEQYF
TGTGCCAGCAGCTTCCGGACTAGCGGACACTACGAGCAGTACTTC
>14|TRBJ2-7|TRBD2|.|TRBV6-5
CASSAGGNLYEQYF
TGTGCCAGCAGCGCCGGGGGGAACCTCTACGAGCAGTACTTC
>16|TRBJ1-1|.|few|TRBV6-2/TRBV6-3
CASSSPPTIMNTEAFF
TGTGCCAGCAGCTCGCCACCGACAATTATGAACACTGAAGCTTTCTTT
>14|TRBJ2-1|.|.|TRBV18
CASSPGGGLNEQFF
TGTGCCAGCTCACCCGGTGGGGGCCTCAATGAGCAGTTCTTC
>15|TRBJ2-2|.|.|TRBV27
CASSLGGLNTGELFF
TGTGCCAGCAGTTTAGGTGGGCTGAACACCGGGGAGCTGTTTTTT
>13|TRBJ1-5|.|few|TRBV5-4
CASSSLPSQPQHF
TGTGCCAGCAGCTCCTTGCCGAGTCAGCCCCAGCATTTT
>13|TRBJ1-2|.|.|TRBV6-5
CASSLWGGHGYTF
TGTGCCAGCAGCCTCTGGGGAGGCCACGGCTACACCTTC
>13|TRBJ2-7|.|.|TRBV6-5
CASSYDGAYEQYF
TGTGCCAGCAGTTACGACGGAGCCTACGAGCAGTACTTC
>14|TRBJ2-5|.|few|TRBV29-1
CSVEIAEIQETQYF
TGCAGCGTTGAGATAGCGGAGATCCAAGAGACCCAGTACTTC
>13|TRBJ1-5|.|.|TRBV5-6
CASSVQGRQPQHF
TGTGCCAGCAGCGTTCAGGGCCGGCAGCCCCAGCATTTT
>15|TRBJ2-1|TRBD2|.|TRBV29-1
CSVEGASGIGNEQFF
TGCAGCGTTGAAGGGGCTAGCGGGATCGGCAATGAGCAGTTCTTC
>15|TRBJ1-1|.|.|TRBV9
CASSRGIGRSGEAFF
TGTGCCAGCAGCAGAGGCATAGGACGGAGCGGGGAAGCTTTCTTT
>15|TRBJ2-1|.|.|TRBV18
CASSQGWQAYNEQFF
TGTGCCAGCTCACAGGGGTGGCAGGCATACAATGAGCAGTTCTTC
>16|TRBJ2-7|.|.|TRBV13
CASSWRGRDSLGEQYF
TGTGCCAGCAGCTGGAGAGGGAGAGATAGCTTGGGGGAGCAGTACTTC
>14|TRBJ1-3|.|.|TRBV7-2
CASSLVSSGNTIYF
TGTGCCAGCAGCTTAGTCAGCTCTGGAAACACCATATATTTT
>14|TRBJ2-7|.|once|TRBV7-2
CASSRDTYSYEQYF
TGTGCCAGCAGCCGGGACACCTACTCCTACGAGCAGTACTTC
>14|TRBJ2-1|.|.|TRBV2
CASNPAASYNEQFF
TGTGCCAGCAACCCAGCGGCATCCTACAATGAGCAGTTCTTC
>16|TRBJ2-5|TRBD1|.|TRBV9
CASSPHSGTGGETQYF
TGTGCCAGCAGCCCCCACTCCGGGACAGGGGGAGAGACCCAGTACTTC
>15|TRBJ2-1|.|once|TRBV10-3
CAISDRSGTYNEQFF
TGTGCCATCAGTGATCGCTCCGGGACCTACAATGAGCAGTTCTTC
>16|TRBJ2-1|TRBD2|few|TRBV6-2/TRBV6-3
CASSYSEVAGYNEQFF
TGTGCCAGCAGTTACTCGGAAGTAGCGGGGTACAATGAGCAGTTCTTC
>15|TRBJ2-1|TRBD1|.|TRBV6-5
CASRRGQGQRDEQFF
TGTGCCAGCAGACGCGGACAGGGTCAACGGGATGAGCAGTTCTTC
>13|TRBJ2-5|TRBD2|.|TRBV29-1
CSVAAGGQETQYF
TGCAGCGTGGCAGCGGGAGGACAAGAGACCCAGTACTTC
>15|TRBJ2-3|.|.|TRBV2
CASSFSGTHTDTQYF
TGTGCCAGCAGCTTCTCCGGGACACACACAGATACGCAGTATTTT
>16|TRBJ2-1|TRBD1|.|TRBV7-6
CASSGRGSPSYNEQFF
TGTGCCAGCAGCGGCAGGGGGAGTCCATCCTACAATGAGCAGTTCTTC
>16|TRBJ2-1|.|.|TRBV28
CASSPKRTTPYNEQFF
TGTGCCAGCAGTCCCAAGCGGACTACTCCCTACAATGAGCAGTTCTTC
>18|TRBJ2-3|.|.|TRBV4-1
CASSQGPARQGLGDTQYF
TGCGCCAGCAGCCAAGGCCCCGCGCGACAGGGACTAGGGGATACGCAGTATTTT
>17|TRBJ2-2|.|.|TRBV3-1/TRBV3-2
CASSHAHGQLNTGELFF
TGTGCCAGCAGCCATGCTCATGGACAGTTGAACACCGGGGAGCTGTTTTTT
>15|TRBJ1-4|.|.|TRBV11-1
CASSDNRGANEKLFF
TGTGCCAGCAGCGACAACCGGGGGGCTAATGAAAAACTGTTTTTT
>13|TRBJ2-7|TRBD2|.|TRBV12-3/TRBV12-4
CASRPTSAYEQYF
TGTGCCAGCAGACCGACTAGCGCCTACGAGCAGTACTTC
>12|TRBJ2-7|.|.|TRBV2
CASSELPREQYF
TGTGCCAGCAGTGAACTCCCTAGGGAGCAGTACTTC
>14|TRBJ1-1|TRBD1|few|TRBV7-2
CASSFSQGSTEAFF
TGTGCCAGCAGCTTCTCACAGGGGAGCACTGAAGCTTTCTTT
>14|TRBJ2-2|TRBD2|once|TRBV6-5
CASRATSGAGELFF
TGTGCCAGCAGGGCGACTAGCGGCGCCGGGGAGCTGTTTTTT
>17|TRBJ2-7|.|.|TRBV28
CASSSSDTGRGSYEQYF
TGTGCCAGCAGTTCAAGCGATACAGGGAGGGGGTCCTACGAGCAGTACTTC
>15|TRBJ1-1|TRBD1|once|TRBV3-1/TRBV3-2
CASSGTGGRDTEAFF
TGTGCCAGCAGCGGGACAGGGGGACGGGACACTGAAGCTTTCTTT
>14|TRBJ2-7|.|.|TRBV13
CASSPRQVPYEQYF
TGTGCCAGCAGCCCCAGACAGGTTCCCTACGAGCAGTACTTC
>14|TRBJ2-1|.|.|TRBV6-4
CASRMGGGSDEQFF
TGTGCCAGCAGGATGGGGGGGGGCAGCGATGAGCAGTTCTTC
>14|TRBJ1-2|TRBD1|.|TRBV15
CATSKDRGSYGYTF
TGTGCCACCAGCAAAGACAGGGGAAGCTATGGCTACACCTTC
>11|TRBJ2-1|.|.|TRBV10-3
CAIRAQREQFF
TGTGCCATCAGAGCGCAACGTGAGCAGTTCTTC
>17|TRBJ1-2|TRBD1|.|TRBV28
CASSATGTGGANYGYTF
TGTGCCAGCAGTGCGACTGGGACAGGGGGAGCTAACTATGGCTACACCTTC
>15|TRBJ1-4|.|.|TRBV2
CASSAEALRGEKLFF
TGTGCCAGCAGTGCCGAGGCCCTGCGAGGCGAAAAACTGTTTTTT
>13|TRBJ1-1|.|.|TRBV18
CASQGQANTEAFF
TGTGCCAGCCAGGGGCAGGCAAACACTGAAGCTTTCTTT
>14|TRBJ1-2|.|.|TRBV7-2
CASSLRGFDYGYTF
TGTGCCAGCAGCTTAAGGGGGTTTGACTATGGCTACACCTTC
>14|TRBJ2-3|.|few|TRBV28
CAMSTRIRTDTQYF
TGTGCCATGTCGACACGAATACGCACAGATACGCAGTATTTT
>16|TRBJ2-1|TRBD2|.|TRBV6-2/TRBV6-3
CASSYGTSGGYNEQFF
TGTGCCAGCAGTTACGGCACTAGCGGGGGCTACAATGAGCAGTTCTTC
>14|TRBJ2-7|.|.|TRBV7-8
CASRNSGSTYEQYF
TGTGCCAGCAGAAATAGCGGTAGCACCTACGAGCAGTACTTC
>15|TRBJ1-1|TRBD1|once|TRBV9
CASSVGVQGDTEAFF
TGTGCCAGCAGCGTAGGTGTACAGGGGGACACTGAAGCTTTCTTT
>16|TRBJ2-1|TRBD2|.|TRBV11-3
CASSSGGTSGYNEQFF
TGTGCCAGCAGCTCCGGCGGGACTAGCGGGTACAATGAGCAGTTCTTC